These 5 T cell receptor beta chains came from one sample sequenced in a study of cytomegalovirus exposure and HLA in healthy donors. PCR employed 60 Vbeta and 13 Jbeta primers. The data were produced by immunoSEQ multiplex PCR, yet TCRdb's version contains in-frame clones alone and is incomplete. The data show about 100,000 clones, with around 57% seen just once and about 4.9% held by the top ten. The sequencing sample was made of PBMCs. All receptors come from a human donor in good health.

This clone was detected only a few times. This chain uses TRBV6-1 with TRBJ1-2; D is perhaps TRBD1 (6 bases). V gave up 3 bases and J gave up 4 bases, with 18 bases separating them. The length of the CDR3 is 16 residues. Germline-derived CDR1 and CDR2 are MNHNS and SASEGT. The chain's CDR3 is CASSEITGKGRYGYTF. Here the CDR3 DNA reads TGTGCCAGCAGTGAGATAACAGGGAAAGGCCGCTATGGCTACACCTTC.

Written as DNA, the CDR3 is TGTGCCAGCAGTTACGACAGGGCAATGAACACTGAAGCTTTCTTT. Translating gives CASSYDRAMNTEAFF. This chain uses TRBV6-5 with TRBJ1-1; 7 bases are shared with TRBD1. The CDR3 runs 15 residues. CDR1 and CDR2 (germline): MNHEY, SVGAGI. V was pared by 2 bases and J by 0 bases, with 3 bases of the junction left unmatched.

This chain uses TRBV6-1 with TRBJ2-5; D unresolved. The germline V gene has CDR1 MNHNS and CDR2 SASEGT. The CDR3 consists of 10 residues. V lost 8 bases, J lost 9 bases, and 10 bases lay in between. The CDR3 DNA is TGTGCCAGCTACCTAGGTGCCCAGTACTTC. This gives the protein CASYLGAQYF.

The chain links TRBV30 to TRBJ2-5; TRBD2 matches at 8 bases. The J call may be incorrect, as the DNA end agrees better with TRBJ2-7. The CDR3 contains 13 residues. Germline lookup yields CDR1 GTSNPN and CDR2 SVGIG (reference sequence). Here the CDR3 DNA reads TGTGCCTGGAGAGCGGGGGTAACCTACGAGCAGTACTTC. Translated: CAWRAGVTYEQYF.

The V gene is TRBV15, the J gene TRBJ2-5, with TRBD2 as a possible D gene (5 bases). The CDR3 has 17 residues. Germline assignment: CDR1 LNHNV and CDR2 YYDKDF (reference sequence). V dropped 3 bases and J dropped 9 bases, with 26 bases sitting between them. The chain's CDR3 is CATSSGERTVSSGAQYF. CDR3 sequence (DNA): TGTGCCACCAGCAGTGGGGAGAGGACGGTATCCTCTGGGGCCCAGTACTTC.